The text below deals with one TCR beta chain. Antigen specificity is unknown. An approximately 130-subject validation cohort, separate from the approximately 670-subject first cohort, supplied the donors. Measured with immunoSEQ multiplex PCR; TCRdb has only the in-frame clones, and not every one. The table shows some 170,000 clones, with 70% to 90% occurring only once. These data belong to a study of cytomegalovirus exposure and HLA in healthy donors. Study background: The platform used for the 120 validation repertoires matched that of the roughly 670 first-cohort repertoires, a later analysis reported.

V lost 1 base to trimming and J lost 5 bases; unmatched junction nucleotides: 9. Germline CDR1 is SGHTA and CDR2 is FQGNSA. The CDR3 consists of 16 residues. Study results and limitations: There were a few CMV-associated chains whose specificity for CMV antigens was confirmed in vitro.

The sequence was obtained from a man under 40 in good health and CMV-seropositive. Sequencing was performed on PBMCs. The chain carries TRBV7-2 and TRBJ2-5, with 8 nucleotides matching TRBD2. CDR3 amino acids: CASSLVHSGGGETQYF. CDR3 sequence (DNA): TGTGCCAGCAGCTTAGTGCACAGCGGGGGTGGGGAGACCCAGTACTTC.